This T cell receptor (beta chain) was captured in a study of spatial heterogeneity in lung cancer. Whole-study context: Detection consistently captured more beta-chain sequences than alpha-chain sequences. General study results and limits: The study found ubiquitous expanded tumor TCRs in blood more at resection than follow-up.

This clonotype has ten or more counts. What it binds is not known. TCR cDNA molecules were tagged individually, and each one carried a unique molecular identifier. TCRdb analysed the 5' RACE reads with MiXCR anew, one entry per CDR3 protein. The sample lists approximately 52,000 distinct CDR3 sequences, approximately 7% seen once, with 2.5% to 3% in the top ten. The time point is: sample taken at primary tumor resection. From tumor, nontumor lung or frozen PBMC, whole RNA was taken unsorted for sequencing. A total of approximately 69 untreated early-stage non-small cell lung cancer patients served as donors. This TCR came from a female donor with early-stage non-small cell lung cancer. The sequenced sample was PBMCs, obtained at surgery.

CDR3 amino acids: CASSLLGGGYTEAFF. For the CDR3, the DNA is TGTGCCAGCAGCCTGCTAGGGGGCGGATACACTGAAGCTTTCTTT. The chain recombines TRBV5-4 with TRBJ1-1, with 7 bases lining up with TRBD1. Looked up from germline, CDR1 is SGHNT and CDR2 is YYREEE (reference sequence). The ends lost 4 bases at V and 3 bases at J; junction bases unmatched: 9. The CDR3 loop spans 15 amino acids.